This T cell receptor beta chain was observed in a study of Ad26.COV2.S vaccination and SARS-CoV-2 variants. Study-wide results and limits: Total responses of T cells may have been underestimated by the analyses of TCR breadth and depth.

This CDR3 contains 14 residues. The V and J ends lost 2 bases and 8 bases respectively, with 15 bases between them. The germline V gene has CDR1 SEHNR and CDR2 FQNEAQ (reference sequence). Assay used: immunoSEQ multiplex PCR; TCRdb lists only in-frame clones, some missing. Among approximately 410,000 clones listed, around 87% were seen once. Specified treatment: some 20 received Ad26.COV2.S at low or high dose, single or two shots; about 5 received placebo; per-sample allocation not given. Following the first vaccine or placebo injection, samples were taken on day 63. Note on this clone: Its cognate antigen is unknown.

The J gene is TRBJ1-2, the V gene TRBV7-9; no clear D gene. This specimen was peripheral blood, taken in a trial of Ad26.COV2.S vaccine versus placebo. The sequence was collected from a person aged 18-65 years who received the Ad26.COV2.S COVID-19 vaccine or a placebo. CDR3 in DNA: TGTGCCAGCAGCTTAAGATCGACGGGGAACGGCTACACCTTC. Protein product: CASSLRSTGNGYTF.